These 13 T cell receptor beta chains share one sample of origin, sequenced in a study of blood T cell dynamics during melanoma immunotherapy. Described time point: pre-treatment baseline. Assay used: immunoSEQ multiplex PCR; TCRdb lists only in-frame clones, some missing. The sample lists about 10,000 clones; 75% to 90% were seen once. The sample here was blood, taken from a patient treated with checkpoint blockade. These receptors were collected from a human donor with melanoma.

This clone appeared a single time. The chain employs TRBV9 and TRBJ2-5; unclear D gene. V lost 1 base and J 2 bases, leaving 6 bases between the germline ends. Germline assignment: CDR1 SGDLS and CDR2 YYNGEE. The CDR3 covers 13 residues. This chain's CDR3 is CASSVSVQETQYF. CDR3 sequence (DNA): TGTGCCAGCAGCGTAAGCGTACAAGAGACCCAGTACTTC.

The chain uses TRBV5-4 and TRBJ2-1, with 8 nucleotides matching TRBD2. The CDR3 is 16 amino acids. The germline V gene has CDR1 SGHNT and CDR2 YYREEE (reference sequence). Trimming took 5 bases from V and 5 from J; bases not matched to a gene: 12. The DNA of the CDR3 is TGTGCCAGCAGACCCACCGGGACTAGGGCCAACAATGAGCAGTTCTTC. Translation gives CASRPTGTRANNEQFF.

This clone was found a few times. V gene TRBV7-9 combines with J gene TRBJ2-1; either TRBD1 or TRBD2 may fit D (5 bases each). Germline CDR1 reads SEHNR; CDR2 reads FQNEAQ (reference sequence). CDR3 size: 14 residues. Trimming cost V 0 bases and J 2 bases, with 5 bases left between them. CDR3 residues: CASSLAGPYNEQFF. The CDR3, as DNA: TGTGCCAGCAGCTTAGCGGGACCCTACAATGAGCAGTTCTTC.

The chain recombines TRBV4-1 with TRBJ2-1; 7 positions match TRBD2. Trimming took 3 bases from V and 8 from J; bases not matched to a gene: 13. The CDR3 contains 16 residues. CDR1 and CDR2 from the germline V gene are MGHRA and YSYEKL. CDR3 sequence reads: CASSHWGRREFDEQFF. CDR3 bases: TGCGCCAGCAGCCACTGGGGTAGGCGGGAGTTCGATGAGCAGTTCTTC.

The chain links TRBV28 to TRBJ2-7, with 7 bases fitting TRBD1. Trimming at V came to 2 bases and at J to 6 bases, leaving 10 bases not matched to a gene. From germline, CDR1 is MDHEN and CDR2 SYDVKM. This CDR3 is 15 amino acids long. CDR3 amino acids: CASSLTGQIFLEQYF. DNA of the CDR3: TGTGCCAGCAGTTTAACGGGACAGATATTTCTCGAGCAGTACTTC.

On this clone itself: The germline gene is not matched at one end of the junction; a read error may be the cause. The chain employs TRBV11-3 and TRBJ2-1; 12 bases match TRBD2. This CDR3 is built from 15 residues. Germline loops: CDR1 SGHNT, CDR2 YENEEA. Here the CDR3 DNA reads TGTGCCAGCAGCTCCCGACTAGCGGGAGTCCCCCTGGGGATCTTC. Encoded protein: CASSSRLAGVPLGIF.

The chain combines TRBV6-4 with TRBJ2-3; 7 bases agree with TRBD2. Looked up from germline, CDR1 is MRHNA and CDR2 is SNTAGT. CDR3 length: 16 residues. The trim removed 3 bases at V and 3 bases at J, leaving 9 bases unmatched. The CDR3 spells CASSEGGGSGTDTQYF. The CDR3 nucleotides read TGTGCCAGCAGTGAAGGCGGCGGGAGTGGGACAGATACGCAGTATTTT.

The chain joins TRBV5-1 to TRBJ2-7; perhaps TRBD1 as D (5 bases). In germline, CDR1 is SGHRS, CDR2 YFSETQ. This CDR3 spans 15 amino acids. V shed 3 bases and J shed 0 bases, with 13 bases lying between them. This CDR3 reads CASSSAWGGSYEQYF. The CDR3 bases are TGCGCCAGCAGCTCCGCATGGGGCGGCTCCTACGAGCAGTACTTC.

V and J are TRBV9 and TRBJ2-1; 7 bases are shared with TRBD2. Trimming took 4 bases from V and 2 from J; bases not matched to a gene: 6. This CDR3 has 15 amino acids. The V gene's germline CDR1 is SGDLS and CDR2 YYNGEE. CDR3 sequence (DNA): TGTGCCAGCAGCCCCCGGGACTACACCTACAATGAGCAGTTCTTC. Translating gives CASSPRDYTYNEQFF.

This chain joins TRBV6-1 and TRBJ1-5, with a tentative D call TRBD1 (5 bases). CDR1 is MNHNS, CDR2 SASEGT, per germline. Trimming cost V 10 bases and J 0 bases, with 13 bases left between them. CDR3 size: 14 residues. DNA for the CDR3: TGTGCCACCTGGGGGACGAATAGCAATCAGCCCCAGCATTTT. It translates to CATWGTNSNQPQHF.

The chain employs TRBV13 and TRBJ2-3; D might be TRBD2 (5 bases). The CDR3 covers 14 residues. CDR1 PRHDT and CDR2 FYEKMQ come from the germline V gene (reference sequence). V was shortened by 5 bases and J by 3 bases, with 12 bases between the two germline ends. The CDR3 nucleotides read TGTGCCAGCAGCAAACAACTAGGGACAGATACGCAGTATTTT. Translating gives CASSKQLGTDTQYF.

The genes are TRBV4-2 and TRBJ1-5; TRBD1 matches 7 bases. There are 19 residues in the CDR3. Germline CDR1 LGHNA, CDR2 YNFKEQ. V lost 0 bases and J lost 1; bases outside the gene matches: 12. The CDR3 DNA sequence: TGTGCCAGCAGCCAAGATTCAGGGGGTCCAAAAGGGAGCAATCAGCCCCAGCATTTT. Encoded protein: CASSQDSGGPKGSNQPQHF.

V and J are TRBV11-1 and TRBJ2-7; D possibly uses TRBD1 or TRBD2 (5 bases each). V dropped 0 bases and J dropped 2 bases, with 11 bases sitting between them. Germline lookup yields CDR1 SGHAT and CDR2 FQDESV (reference sequence). CDR3 length equals 15 residues. CDR3 in DNA: TGTGCCAGCAGCTTAGCTTATGGGACCCCCTACGAGCAGTACTTC. It encodes CASSLAYGTPYEQYF.